The 22 T cell receptor beta chains below were found in one sample sequenced in a study of human T cells and chemical hapten exposure listed by TCRdb under 2021. The library was obtained by RACE. The data were produced on a NextSeq 500. Through fastp at Q25 and MiXCR, TCRdb rebuilt clones from the public reads, retaining in-frame beta chains. Each CDR3 protein appears once, grouped with its most common genes and DNA. Counted in this sample were over 100,000 distinct CDR3 sequences; 9% to 9.5% of them appeared once. The top ten clonotypes cover around 3% of the sample. This sample's time point label indicates: patch test 2, 6 weeks after DPC sensitization. Reading the label with the study, this specimen's treatment or condition is: therapeutic diphenylcyclopropenone sensitization with weekly scalp DPC. This sample comprised whole blood, obtained in connection with sensitization to the hapten diphenylcyclopropenone (DPC). The receptors shown here come from a woman in her forties with alopecia areata. Some clones in this sample may be carry-over from other donors' samples.

The rearrangement uses TRBV4-1 and TRBJ2-1; D remains unclear. The CDR3 covers 12 residues. Germline lookup yields CDR1 MGHRA and CDR2 YSYEKL. V lost 0 bases and J lost 7, with 4 bases in between. The CDR3 is CASSQDENEQFF. The DNA for the CDR3 is TGCGCCAGCAGCCAAGACGAAAATGAGCAGTTCTTC.

This clonotype occurred many times. The rearrangement joins TRBV18 to TRBJ1-1, with D unresolved. This CDR3 is built from 13 residues. CDR1 is KGHSH, CDR2 LQKENI, per germline. Trimming removed 3 bases at V and 1 base at J, with 6 bases between. The CDR3 DNA sequence: TGTGCCAGCTCACCTCCAAGGAACACTGAAGCTTTCTTT. It translates to CASSPPRNTEAFF.

The chain links TRBV3-1 to TRBJ2-7, with D tentatively TRBD1 (6 bases). The ends were cut back, 5 bases at V and 0 bases at J, with 11 bases in the middle. The CDR3 is 14 amino acids. In germline, CDR1 is LGHDT, CDR2 YNNKEL (reference sequence). The CDR3 loop is CASSKRTVSYEQYF. CDR3 nucleotides: TGTGCCAGCAGCAAACGGACAGTCTCCTACGAGCAGTACTTC.

This clonotype has more than one count but fewer than ten. The chain has TRBV6-6 and TRBJ2-1; unclear D gene. The V gene's germline CDR1 is MNHNY and CDR2 SVGAGI (reference sequence). V was clipped by 7 bases and J by 10 bases, with 14 bases between them. This CDR3 spans 12 amino acids. CDR3 nucleotide sequence: TGTGCCAGCACCCTGGCCCTTCGGGAGCAGTTCTTC. It yields the protein CASTLALREQFF.

The rearrangement uses TRBV28 and TRBJ2-7, with D perhaps TRBD2 (6 bases). Trimming took off 4 bases at V and 4 bases at J, with 14 bases between the two ends. The CDR3 extends over 14 amino acids. In germline, CDR1 is MDHEN, CDR2 SYDVKM. CDR3 amino acids: CASSWGVSGYEQYF. The CDR3 DNA reads as TGTGCCAGCAGTTGGGGGGTGAGCGGATACGAGCAGTACTTC.

This clonotype was counted at least ten times. The chain is built from TRBV19 and TRBJ2-3; perhaps D is TRBD1 or TRBD2 (6 bases each). The CDR3 totals 15 residues. In germline, CDR1 is LNHDA, CDR2 SQIVND (reference sequence). The V gene lost 7 bases and the J gene lost 2 bases, with 16 bases spanning the gap. This chain's CDR3 is CASKARGEPTDTQYF. DNA of the CDR3: TGTGCCAGTAAGGCTAGGGGGGAGCCCACAGATACGCAGTATTTT. The variable domain in full, with the rest retrieved from reference TRBV19 and TRBJ2-3, is DGGITQSPKYLFRKEGQNVTLSCEQNLNHDAMYWYRQDPGQGLRLIYYSQIVNDFQKGDIAEGYSVSREKKESFPLTVTSAQKNPTAFYLCASKARGEPTDTQYFGPGTRLTVL.

The chain employs TRBV20-1 and TRBJ1-4, with D possibly matching TRBD1 (5 bases). V was clipped by 5 bases and J by 3 bases, with 19 bases between them. Germline assignment: CDR1 DFQATT and CDR2 SNEGSKA (reference sequence). The CDR3 contains 16 residues. Here the CDR3 reads CSALTNSLGANEKLFF. The CDR3 DNA follows: TGCAGTGCTCTAACCAATTCCTTGGGGGCTAATGAAAAACTGTTTTTT.

This clonotype was detected many times. The chain has TRBV3-1 and TRBJ1-1, with D possibly TRBD1 on 5 matching bases. The CDR3 is 16 amino acids. Trimming cost V 4 bases and J 4 bases, with 19 bases left between them. Per the germline V gene, CDR1 is LGHDT and CDR2 is YNNKEL (reference sequence). In DNA form, the CDR3 reads TGTGCCAGCAGCCGAGGACGCGGGCAGGGTTCCACTGAAGCTTTCTTT. It yields the protein CASSRGRGQGSTEAFF. Full variable domain (outside the CDR3, taken from reference TRBV3-1 and TRBJ1-1): DTAVSQTPKYLVTQMGNDKSIKCEQNLGHDTMYWYKQDSKKFLKIMFSYNNKELIINETVPNRFSPKSPDKAHLNLHINSLELGDSAVYFCASSRGRGQGSTEAFFGQGTRLTVV.

The chain combines TRBV5-6 with TRBJ2-3, with no clear D. The germline V and J ends were trimmed by 3 bases and 13 bases, with 15 bases remaining between them. The CDR3 covers 12 residues. Looked up from germline, CDR1 is SGHDT and CDR2 is YYEEEE. CDR3 in amino acids: CASSSDTPSEYF. In DNA form, the CDR3 reads TGTGCCAGCAGCTCAGACACCCCCTCTGAGTATTTT.

This clonotype has more than one count but fewer than ten. The chain links TRBV20-1 to TRBJ2-2, with D possibly matching TRBD1 (6 bases). V was trimmed by 3 bases and J by 8 bases, leaving 19 bases between them. Germline V gene data show CDR1 as DFQATT and CDR2 as SNEGSKA (reference sequence). This CDR3 contains 15 residues. This CDR3 is CSARGAQGRVGELFF. CDR3 nucleotide sequence: TGCAGTGCTAGGGGGGCGCAAGGGAGAGTTGGGGAGCTGTTTTTT.

On this clonotype itself: Mismatch with germline at one junction end may stem from a read error. V usage is TRBV12-3 or TRBV12-4 and J usage is TRBJ2-1; perhaps D is TRBD1 or TRBD2 (5 bases each). CDR3 length equals 15 residues. CDR3 in amino acids: CVSTSRGNSYNEQFF. The CDR3 DNA reads as TGTGTCAGCACCTCCCGGGGCAATTCCTACAATGAGCAGTTCTTC.

This clonotype came up many times. The chain combines TRBV6-1 with TRBJ2-2; D gene ambiguous. This CDR3 is built from 13 residues. CDR1 is MNHNS, CDR2 SASEGT, per germline. Between the trimmed V and J ends, which lost 5 bases and 7 bases, there was a span of 11 bases. The CDR3 region is CASSQTGDGELFF. The CDR3 DNA reads as TGTGCCAGCAGTCAAACTGGGGACGGGGAGCTGTTTTTT.

Many counts were recorded for this clonotype. The V and J genes are TRBV6-6 and TRBJ2-1; 8 bases align to TRBD1. The V gene's germline CDR1 is MNHNY and CDR2 SVGAGI (reference sequence). The V segment lost 0 bases and the J segment 9 bases; nucleotides outside the gene matches: 1. The CDR3 spans 13 residues. CDR3 nucleotide sequence: TGTGCCAGCAGTTACTCGACAGGGGCTGAGCAGTTCTTC. Translated, it gives CASSYSTGAEQFF.

This clonotype appeared many times. CDR3 nucleotide sequence: TGTGCCACCAGCAGGGACCGGGAATACGAGCAGTACTTC. Protein: CATSRDREYEQYF. J is TRBJ2-7 and V is TRBV15, with D possibly being TRBD2 (5 bases). Germline assignment: CDR1 LNHNV and CDR2 YYDKDF (reference sequence). V was pared by 3 bases and J by 4 bases, with 10 bases between. This CDR3 region has 13 residues.

This clonotype was recorded at least ten times. The V call is TRBV3-1, the J call TRBJ1-1; no clear D gene. CDR1 is LGHDT and CDR2 is YNNKEL in the germline V gene (reference sequence). CDR3 length: 20 amino acids. The V and J ends lost 1 base and 1 base respectively, with 25 bases between them. The CDR3, as DNA: TGTGCCAGCAGCCAAGGGTTAATCGAGCGGGCAGTAATTTGGAACACTGAAGCTTTCTTT. Translating it yields CASSQGLIERAVIWNTEAFF.

This clonotype was detected a few times. The chain recombines TRBV5-1 with TRBJ2-7; 7 bases match TRBD1. Germline V gene sequence: CDR1 SGHRS, CDR2 YFSETQ. This CDR3 comprises 12 residues. V gave up 5 bases and J gave up 7 bases; unmatched junction bases: 6. Written as DNA, the CDR3 is TGCGCCAGCAGGCGGGCCAGGGGGGAGCAGTACTTC. This translates into CASRRARGEQYF.

This clonotype was seen more than once but under ten times. This chain links TRBV9 with TRBJ2-3; possibly TRBD1 or TRBD2 for D (5 bases each). The CDR3 runs 15 residues. V lost 4 bases and J 0 bases, leaving 12 bases between the germline ends. Germline V gene lookup returns CDR1 SGDLS and CDR2 YYNGEE. The CDR3 DNA sequence: TGTGCCAGCAGCTGGGACCCCACAAGCACAGATACGCAGTATTTT. It specifies CASSWDPTSTDTQYF.

This chain joins TRBV5-4 and TRBJ2-5; 7 positions match TRBD2. The germline gives CDR1 SGHNT, CDR2 YYREEE (reference sequence). The V segment lost 5 bases and the J segment 5 bases; nucleotides outside the gene matches: 9. CDR3 size: 14 residues. CDR3 loop: CASSSGRREETQYF. In nucleotides, the CDR3 is TGTGCCAGCAGTTCGGGACGGCGGGAGGAGACCCAGTACTTC.

Only a few counts were recorded for this clonotype. This chain's CDR3 is CASSSRQGASGAFF. CDR3 DNA sequence: TGTGCCAGCAGCTCAAGACAGGGGGCGAGTGGAGCTTTCTTT. The V gene is TRBV11-2, the J gene TRBJ1-1; TRBD1 matches 10 bases. CDR1 and CDR2 from the germline V gene are SGHAT and FQNNGV. V was pared by 4 bases and J by 10 bases, with 9 bases of the junction left unmatched. The CDR3 length is 14 residues.

The sample holds many counts of this clonotype. The chain recombines TRBV28 with TRBJ2-4; a possible D gene is TRBD1 (6 bases). Trimming shortened V by 6 bases and J by 6 bases, and 21 bases separated the two germline ends. The CDR3 contains 16 residues. CDR1 MDHEN and CDR2 SYDVKM come from the germline V gene. CDR3 bases: TGTGCCAGCAGCCCTTGGGACGGGCCCAGGGGAAACATTCAGTACTTC. Its translation: CASSPWDGPRGNIQYF.

This sequence joins TRBV20-1 and TRBJ1-1; tentatively, D is TRBD1 (5 bases). CDR1 and CDR2 from the germline V gene are DFQATT and SNEGSKA (reference sequence). V was trimmed by 0 bases and J by 1 base, leaving 9 bases between them. The CDR3 has 14 residues. The CDR3 region has the DNA TGCAGTGCTAGAGACGGCAGGGCGAACACTGAAGCTTTCTTT. Translation gives CSARDGRANTEAFF.

This clonotype was seen repeatedly, ten times or more. The chain carries TRBV20-1 and TRBJ1-5; D unresolved. V was shortened by 6 bases and J by 3 bases, with 12 bases between the two germline ends. The germline CDR1 and CDR2 sequences are DFQATT and SNEGSKA (reference sequence). This CDR3 has 13 amino acids. Here the CDR3 DNA reads TGCAGTGCGATGGACGGACTCAATCAGCCCCAGCATTTT. It encodes CSAMDGLNQPQHF.